This paragraph covers one TCR beta chain sequence. CDR1 and CDR2 (germline): KGHSH, LQKENI. The CDR3 contains 12 residues. Trimming pared 3 bases from V and 2 bases from J, leaving 2 bases between. This table comes from immunoSEQ multiplex PCR, and its TCRdb copy is limited to in-frame clones, with some not included. The sample comprises some 97,000 clones, 94% of which are singletons, and over 0.55% rests with the top ten. This sample is drawn from a study of siplizumab effects on memory and regulatory T cells. The chain has TRBV18 and TRBJ2-1; D uncertain. The receptor comes from a human donor in good health. Sample: Tregs sorted from blood. The CDR3 DNA reads as TGTGCCAGCTCACCCACCTACAATGAGCAGTTCTTC. Protein: CASSPTYNEQFF.